The rows below give T cell receptor beta chains drawn from one sample of a study of cytomegalovirus exposure and HLA in healthy donors. Profiling relied on immunoSEQ multiplex PCR, and the TCRdb table lists in-frame clones only, not all of them. The sample includes 200,000 to 250,000 clones, over 65% of them seen just once. The source material was PBMCs. The receptor set was obtained from a human donor in good health. Each CDR3 is given with its conserved first and last residue. The D gene is left open where the match is weak. Expanded clones are given a class, and other clones once, few, many or no size at all.

size: .; V: TRBV10-3; D: .; J: TRBJ1-3; DNA: TGTGCCATCAGTGAGGTAGGGGCCTCTGGAAACACCATATATTTT; CDR3: CAISEVGASGNTIYF
size: .; V: TRBV6-1; D: .; J: TRBJ2-7; DNA: TGTGCCAGCAGTTCACAGGGTTACGAGCAGTACTTC; CDR3: CASSSQGYEQYF
size: .; V: TRBV4-1; D: .; J: TRBJ2-4; DNA: TGCGCCAGCAGCCAAGGAATTCAAGGGGGGGAAGCCAAAAACATTCAGTACTTC; CDR3: CASSQGIQGGEAKNIQYF
size: .; V: TRBV7-9; D: .; J: TRBJ2-6; DNA: TGTGCCAGCAGCCGACGGAGCTCTGGGGCCAACGTCCTGACTTTC; CDR3: CASSRRSSGANVLTF
size: .; V: TRBV25-1; D: .; J: TRBJ1-3; DNA: TGTGCCAGCAGTGAATTGGGCAGTGCTCCATGGATTGGAAACACCATATATTTT; CDR3: CASSELGSAPWIGNTIYF
size: .; V: TRBV28; D: .; J: TRBJ2-3; DNA: TGTGCCAGCAGTTTAACAAATCGCGGCTCCGGCTCCACAGATACGCAGTATTTT; CDR3: CASSLTNRGSGSTDTQYF
size: .; V: TRBV6-5; D: .; J: TRBJ1-2; DNA: TGTGCCAGCAGTTACTCGGCAGGGCCTTCCTATGGCTACACCTTC; CDR3: CASSYSAGPSYGYTF
size: .; V: TRBV10-1; D: TRBD2; J: TRBJ2-1; DNA: TGCGCCAGCAGTGAGTCGAATAGCGGGACACTCGGGAATGAGCAGTTCTTC; CDR3: CASSESNSGTLGNEQFF
size: .; V: TRBV29-1; D: TRBD2; J: TRBJ2-7; DNA: TGCAGCGTTGTAGCCAGCGGGAGGTCTACCACCTACGAGCAGTACTTC; CDR3: CSVVASGRSTTYEQYF
size: .; V: TRBV7-2; D: TRBD1; J: TRBJ2-7; DNA: TGTGCCAGCAGCTTAGAGTCCCGGGACAGAGTTGAGCAGTACTTC; CDR3: CASSLESRDRVEQYF
size: .; V: TRBV18; D: TRBD1; J: TRBJ2-5; DNA: TGTGCCAGCTCACCATATGGAGGACAGGGAAAAGAGACCCAGTACTTC; CDR3: CASSPYGGQGKETQYF
size: .; V: TRBV6-6; D: .; J: TRBJ2-7; DNA: TGTGCCAGCAGACAGGGACCACCTCGAGACTACGAGCAGTACTTC; CDR3: CASRQGPPRDYEQYF
size: once; V: TRBV2; D: TRBD1; J: TRBJ1-1; DNA: TGTGCCAGCAGAAACGACAGGGGCACTGAAGCTTTCTTT; CDR3: CASRNDRGTEAFF
size: .; V: TRBV5-1; D: TRBD2; J: TRBJ2-1; DNA: TGCGCCAGCAGCTTGGTCGGTCTAGCGGGAGGGAATCGGGGCGATGAGCAGTTCTTC; CDR3: CASSLVGLAGGNRGDEQFF
size: .; V: TRBV28; D: TRBD1; J: TRBJ2-7; DNA: TGTGCCAGCAGCAGGGGACAGGCCCTAGACGAGCAGTACTTC; CDR3: CASSRGQALDEQYF
size: .; V: TRBV19; D: .; J: TRBJ1-1; DNA: TGTGCCAGGGCCAACACTGAAGCTTTCTTT; CDR3: CARANTEAFF
size: few; V: TRBV5-4; D: TRBD2; J: TRBJ2-3; DNA: TGTGCCAGCCCCAAACCCGGGACTAGCGGGAGAAGTACAGATACGCAGTATTTT; CDR3: CASPKPGTSGRSTDTQYF
size: .; V: TRBV7-3; D: .; J: TRBJ2-3; DNA: TGTGCCAGCAGCTTATCTGTAGTCCATACGCAGTATTTT; CDR3: CASSLSVVHTQYF
size: once; V: TRBV6-7; D: .; J: TRBJ1-4; DNA: TGTGCCAGCAGTACCGGGGGGCATGAAAAACTGTTTTTT; CDR3: CASSTGGHEKLFF
size: .; V: TRBV19; D: .; J: TRBJ2-3; DNA: TGTGCCAGTACCCAGGGAGGGGGGATAGATACGCAGTATTTT; CDR3: CASTQGGGIDTQYF
size: .; V: TRBV19; D: .; J: TRBJ1-1; DNA: TGTGCCAGTAGTATAGATTTATTACCCGGGTACCTTCGTGGGACTGAAGCTTTCTTT; CDR3: CASSIDLLPGYLRGTEAFF
size: .; V: TRBV7-9; D: .; J: TRBJ2-2; DNA: TGTGCCAGCAGCCTGTCAAGGGGGACCGGGGAGCTGTTTTTT; CDR3: CASSLSRGTGELFF
size: once; V: TRBV6-1; D: .; J: TRBJ1-4; DNA: TGTGCCAGCAGACTAGGACTGGAAAAACTGTTTTTT; CDR3: CASRLGLEKLFF
size: once; V: TRBV18; D: .; J: TRBJ2-4; DNA: TGTGCCAGCTCACCTAGTAGCGACATTCAGTACTTC; CDR3: CASSPSSDIQYF
size: .; V: TRBV28; D: TRBD1; J: TRBJ2-1; DNA: TGTGCCAGCAGTGATGGAGGGGACAGGGGGCTCGGAGAGCAGTTCTTC; CDR3: CASSDGGDRGLGEQFF
size: .; V: TRBV5-1; D: .; J: TRBJ1-3; DNA: TGCGCCAGCAGCTTAGTGGGGGCCTCTGGAAACACCATATATTTT; CDR3: CASSLVGASGNTIYF
size: .; V: TRBV7-8; D: .; J: TRBJ1-2; DNA: TGTGCCAGCAGCTCTGGTACAAGGAGCTATGGCTACACCTTC; CDR3: CASSSGTRSYGYTF
size: .; V: TRBV7-9; D: .; J: TRBJ1-4; DNA: TGTGCCAGCAGCTTATTTGGGGCGGAAAATGAAAAACTGTTTTTT; CDR3: CASSLFGAENEKLFF
size: many; V: TRBV10-2; D: TRBD1; J: TRBJ2-7; DNA: TGCGCCAGCAGTGACTCCCGATCTGGGACAGCCCACGAGCAGTACTTC; CDR3: CASSDSRSGTAHEQYF
size: .; V: TRBV19; D: .; J: TRBJ1-4; DNA: TGTGCCAGTAGTGGCGGTGAAAAACTGTTTTTT; CDR3: CASSGGEKLFF
size: .; V: TRBV19; D: TRBD2; J: TRBJ2-1; DNA: TGTGCCAGTAGTAGCGGGAGGGCCGGTGTGGATGAGCAGTTCTTC; CDR3: CASSSGRAGVDEQFF
size: .; V: TRBV6-9; D: .; J: TRBJ2-2; DNA: TGTGCCAGCAGTTATGGGCGGCGGACAGAGAACACCGGGGAGCTGTTTTTT; CDR3: CASSYGRRTENTGELFF
size: .; V: TRBV5-1; D: .; J: TRBJ1-4; DNA: TGCGCCAGCAGCTTGACAGGAGCTCATGAAAAACTGTTTTTT; CDR3: CASSLTGAHEKLFF
size: .; V: TRBV30; D: TRBD1; J: TRBJ1-4; DNA: TGTGCCTGGACCTCGGGACAGATTAATGAAAAACTGTTTTTT; CDR3: CAWTSGQINEKLFF
size: .; V: TRBV4-3; D: TRBD1; J: TRBJ1-5; DNA: TGCGCCAGCAGCCTTAACAGGGGCCCAAGCAATCAGCCCCAGCATTTT; CDR3: CASSLNRGPSNQPQHF
size: .; V: TRBV4-1; D: .; J: TRBJ2-6; DNA: TGCGCCAGCAGCCAAGATCCAGGAGGGTTTGGGGCCAACGTCCTGACTTTC; CDR3: CASSQDPGGFGANVLTF
size: .; V: TRBV28; D: TRBD1; J: TRBJ2-5; DNA: TGTGCCAGCAGTTACAGGGGCGGGACCCAGTACTTC; CDR3: CASSYRGGTQYF
size: .; V: TRBV19; D: .; J: TRBJ1-3; DNA: TGTGCCAGTAGAAGAGGACACCAGGCCTCTGGAAACACCATATATTTT; CDR3: CASRRGHQASGNTIYF
size: few; V: TRBV11-2; D: .; J: TRBJ2-7; DNA: TGTGCCAGCAGCTTAGGTCACGAGCAGTACTTC; CDR3: CASSLGHEQYF
size: .; V: TRBV7-9; D: .; J: TRBJ1-2; DNA: TGTTCCAGCAGCTTAGGGACTATGGGCTACACCTTC; CDR3: CSSSLGTMGYTF
size: .; V: TRBV29-1; D: TRBD2; J: TRBJ2-7; DNA: TGCAGCGTGCGGACTAGTGTTTGGGAGCAGTACTTC; CDR3: CSVRTSVWEQYF
size: .; V: TRBV7-9; D: .; J: TRBJ2-7; DNA: TGTGCCAGCAGCTCTAGTGGAGGGGACCCCTATGAGCAGTACTTC; CDR3: CASSSSGGDPYEQYF
size: .; V: TRBV30; D: TRBD2; J: TRBJ2-5; DNA: TGTGCCTGGAGTGTAGGAGGGACTACCCAAGAGACCCAGTACTTC; CDR3: CAWSVGGTTQETQYF
size: .; V: TRBV5-4; D: .; J: TRBJ2-7; DNA: TGTGCCAGCAGCTTGGGTCTACAGGGCTCCTACGAGCAGTACTTC; CDR3: CASSLGLQGSYEQYF
size: .; V: TRBV28; D: .; J: TRBJ2-7; DNA: TGTGCCAGCAGTTTATCAGACACCTACGAGCAGTACTTC; CDR3: CASSLSDTYEQYF